The rows below give T cell receptor beta chains drawn from one sample of a study of cytomegalovirus exposure and HLA in healthy donors. The repertoire was sequenced with immunoSEQ multiplex PCR; TCRdb's copy has only in-frame clones and lacks some. Among roughly 180,000 clones listed, approximately 80% were seen once. Input material: PBMCs. Receptor source: a boy between 2 and 15 years old in good health and CMV-seronegative. Each CDR3 is given with its conserved first and last residue. The order of the fields is J gene, D gene, V gene, clone size, CDR3 protein, CDR3 DNA. A D gene is named only where the DNA matches it firmly. Some rows have no size entry. The others give once, few or many, or a class for an expanded clone.

J: TRBJ1-1
D: .
V: TRBV19
size: .
CDR3: CASKVGLMNTEAFF
DNA: TGTGCCAGTAAGGTCGGGTTGATGAACACTGAAGCTTTCTTT

J: TRBJ2-2
D: .
V: TRBV6-6
size: .
CDR3: CASGGVRSNTGELFF
DNA: TGTGCCAGCGGAGGGGTGAGGTCGAACACCGGGGAGCTGTTTTTT

J: TRBJ2-1
D: TRBD2
V: TRBV4-1
size: .
CDR3: CASSTLGTSYNEQFF
DNA: TGCGCCAGCAGCACTCTCGGGACTAGTTACAATGAGCAGTTCTTC

J: TRBJ1-1
D: .
V: TRBV15
size: .
CDR3: CATSKATGATEAFF
DNA: TGTGCCACCAGCAAGGCCACAGGAGCCACTGAAGCTTTCTTT

J: TRBJ2-1
D: TRBD1
V: TRBV4-1
size: .
CDR3: CASSQAGQGFNEQFF
DNA: TGCGCCAGCAGCCAAGCGGGACAGGGGTTCAATGAGCAGTTCTTC

J: TRBJ2-3
D: .
V: TRBV6-5
size: .
CDR3: CASSYTGLSLDTQYF
DNA: TGTGCCAGCAGTTATACGGGACTTTCTTTAGATACGCAGTATTTT

J: TRBJ1-5
D: TRBD1
V: TRBV6-1
size: .
CDR3: CASSGGTGQFSNQPQHF
DNA: TGTGCCAGCAGTGGGGGGACAGGGCAGTTTAGCAATCAGCCCCAGCATTTT

J: TRBJ1-1
D: TRBD1
V: TRBV7-2
size: .
CDR3: CASSLGQANTEAFF
DNA: TGTGCCAGCAGCCTAGGACAGGCGAACACTGAAGCTTTCTTT

J: TRBJ1-2
D: TRBD1
V: TRBV19
size: few
CDR3: CASSKGQGTYGYTF
DNA: TGTGCCAGTAGTAAGGGACAGGGGACCTATGGCTACACCTTC

J: TRBJ2-1
D: TRBD2
V: TRBV6-6
size: .
CDR3: CASIPGLAGGDEQFF
DNA: TGTGCCAGCATTCCCGGACTAGCGGGAGGCGATGAGCAGTTCTTC

J: TRBJ2-1
D: .
V: TRBV19
size: .
CDR3: CASNAGLSYNEQFF
DNA: TGTGCCAGTAACGCGGGGCTCTCCTACAATGAGCAGTTCTTC

J: TRBJ1-1
D: TRBD1
V: TRBV7-9
size: .
CDR3: CASMKSSGGVNTEAFF
DNA: TGTGCCAGCATGAAAAGTTCAGGGGGAGTGAACACTGAAGCTTTCTTT

J: TRBJ2-3
D: .
V: TRBV30
size: .
CDR3: CAWSELTDTQYF
DNA: TGTGCCTGGAGCGAGCTTACAGATACGCAGTATTTT

J: TRBJ2-5
D: .
V: TRBV13
size: once
CDR3: CASSLERGGETQYF
DNA: TGTGCCAGCAGCTTAGAGAGGGGAGGAGAGACCCAGTACTTC

J: TRBJ2-3
D: TRBD1
V: TRBV29-1
size: .
CDR3: CSVDDRGPDTQYF
DNA: TGCAGCGTTGACGACAGGGGTCCAGATACGCAGTATTTT

J: TRBJ2-1
D: .
V: TRBV30
size: .
CDR3: CAWSGVSYNEQFF
DNA: TGTGCCTGGAGCGGGGTTTCCTACAATGAGCAGTTCTTC